The 4 T cell receptor beta chains reported below all come from one sample, sequenced in a study of breast tumors, draining lymph nodes, adjacent tissues (dated by TCRdb to the mid-2010s). Library preparation employed multiplex PCR. TCRdb lists the instrument as Illumina HiSeq 2000. The public reads were quality trimmed at Q25 with fastp and then assembled into clones with MiXCR by TCRdb, keeping productive beta chains. Identical CDR3 protein sequences are pooled into one entry, listed with their most common genes and DNA. This sample has over 9,000 distinct CDR3 sequences in its table, and less than 70% of those were observed once. 35% to 45% of the sample lies in the top ten. The sequenced sample was breast tumor tissue. These receptors all come from a female donor with breast cancer. Some clones in this sample may be carry-over from other donors' samples.

This clonotype came up many times. Since a much larger clone is just one base distant, this may be a read error. J is TRBJ1-6 and V is TRBV20-1; perhaps TRBD1 as D (5 bases). The CDR3 has 11 residues. The V gene's germline CDR1 is DFQATT and CDR2 SNEGSKA (reference sequence). As DNA, the CDR3 is TGCAGTGCGGCAGGGATTTCACCCCTCCCCTTT. Encoded protein: CSAAGISPLPF.

The table lists this clonotype with a few counts. The V gene is TRBV29-1, the J gene TRBJ1-6; TRBD1 matches at 8 bases. The CDR3 is made up of 13 amino acids. V was clipped by 6 bases and J by 6 bases; unmatched bases: 4. From germline, CDR1 is SQVTM and CDR2 ANQGSEA. The CDR3 region has the DNA TGCAGCGTGAAGACAGGGGCTAATTCACCCCTCCACTTT. It encodes CSVKTGANSPLHF.

This clonotype has at least ten counts. The J gene is TRBJ2-3, the V gene TRBV4-1, with TRBD2 matching 14 bases. V was clipped by 0 bases and J by 2 bases; unmatched bases: 13. This CDR3 region has 21 residues. Germline V gene sequence: CDR1 MGHRA, CDR2 YSYEKL. The CDR3 DNA is TGCGCCAGCAGCCAAGATCCACCGGGACTAGCGGGAGTGGACCCCACAGATACGCAGTATTTT. Translation gives CASSQDPPGLAGVDPTDTQYF.

V is TRBV4-3 and J is TRBJ2-2; no reliable D call. Trimming cost V 0 bases and J 3 bases, with 11 bases left between them. The CDR3 consists of 16 residues. From germline, CDR1 is LGHNA and CDR2 YSLEER. The chain's CDR3 is CASSQDPGADTGELFF. The CDR3 nucleotides are TGCGCCAGCAGCCAAGATCCGGGCGCGGACACCGGGGAGCTGTTTTTT.